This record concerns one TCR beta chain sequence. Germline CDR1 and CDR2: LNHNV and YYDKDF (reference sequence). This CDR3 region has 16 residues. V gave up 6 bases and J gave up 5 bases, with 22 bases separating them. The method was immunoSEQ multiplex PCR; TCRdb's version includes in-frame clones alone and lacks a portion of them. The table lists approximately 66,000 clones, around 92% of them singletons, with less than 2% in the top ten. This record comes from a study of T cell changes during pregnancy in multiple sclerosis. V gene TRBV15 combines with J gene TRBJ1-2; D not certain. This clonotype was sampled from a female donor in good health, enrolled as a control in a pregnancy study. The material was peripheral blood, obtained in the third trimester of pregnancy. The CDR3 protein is CATSRKLDSPPYGYTF. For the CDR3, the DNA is TGTGCCACCAGTAGGAAGTTAGACTCACCGCCATATGGCTACACCTTC. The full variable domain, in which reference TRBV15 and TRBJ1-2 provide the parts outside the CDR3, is DAMVIQNPRYQVTQFGKPVTLSCSQTLNHNVMYWYQQKSSQAPKLLFHYYDKDFNNEADTPDNFQSRRPNTSFCFLDIRSPGLGDTAMYLCATSRKLDSPPYGYTFGSGTRLTVV.